This T cell receptor beta chain was captured by sequencing in a study of cytomegalovirus exposure and HLA in healthy donors. General observations from the study: In a later analysis, DRB1 alleles had the most associated TCRs; HLA-C alleles the fewest. In vitro experiments confirmed that three CMV-associated chains were specific for CMV antigens. A later analysis showed HLA-associated TCR beta chains outstripping equally common others in clonal expansion.

Vbeta (60) and Jbeta (13) primers were used in the PCR. TCRdb's table, derived via immunoSEQ multiplex PCR, lists solely in-frame clones and lacks some. Its table records about 48,000 clones. A word on this clone: The antigen remains undetermined.

The CDR3 loop spans 17 amino acids. The germline CDR1 and CDR2 sequences are SGHTA and FQGNSA. The junction had 9 bases not matched to a gene; V was cut back by 4 bases and J by 3 bases. Sequenced material: PBMCs. V is TRBV7-2 and J is TRBJ2-3, with TRBD1 identical over 11 bases. The clonotype comes from a woman aged 35 to 49 in good health and CMV-seronegative. CDR3 protein: CASSSRTGGARTDTQYF. The CDR3 DNA follows: TGTGCCAGCAGCTCCCGGACAGGGGGCGCAAGGACAGATACGCAGTATTTT. Looking up the rest from reference TRBV7-2 and TRBJ2-3 gives the full variable domain: GAGVSQSPSNKVTEKGKDVELRCDPISGHTALYWYRQSLGQGLEFLIYFQGNSAPDKSGLPSDRFSAERTGGSVSTLTIQRTQQEDSAVYLCASSSRTGGARTDTQYFGPGTRLTVL.